This T cell receptor (beta chain) originates from a study of blood T cell repertoires in COVID-19. Libraries were prepared by immunoSEQ multiplex PCR; TCRdb keeps only in-frame clonotypes and omits some of them. The repertoire consists of roughly 180,000 clones, with roughly 84% occurring once and the leading ten covering more than 5%. Enrollment of patients from Seattle took place during active infection, with longitudinal follow-up. The clonotype was recovered from a woman between 50 and 59 years old with COVID-19, enrolled during active disease. Sequencing used peripheral blood.

The CDR3 loop is CASTSGGVNEKLFF. As DNA, the CDR3 is TGCGCCAGCACGTCAGGGGGAGTGAATGAAAAACTGTTTTTT. The rearrangement links TRBV5-1 to TRBJ1-4; 7 bases agree with TRBD1. From germline, CDR1 is SGHRS and CDR2 YFSETQ. The V gene end was trimmed by 6 bases and the J gene end by 5 bases; junction bases not matched to a gene: 7. This CDR3 contains 14 residues.